This entry features one T cell receptor beta chain sequence. Its specificity is not known. Germline loops: CDR1 SQVTM, CDR2 ANQGSEA. The CDR3 length is 12 residues. The germline V and J ends were trimmed by 4 bases and 4 bases, with 8 bases remaining between them. This sample was taken from a study of blood T cells in healthy people across ages. Combining a sample-barcoded 5' primer with a J-beta primer mix, a second PCR ran for roughly 6 to 12 cycles. TCRdb reprocessed the 5' RACE reads via MiXCR and lists one record per CDR3 protein. The sample has around 1,500,000 distinct CDR3 sequences, roughly 30% seen once. General observations from the study: Measured against age, TCR beta diversity per million T cells decreased in a roughly linear manner.

The sequence was obtained from a woman in her twenties or thirties in good health. The V call is TRBV29-1, the J call TRBJ2-1, with a tentative D call TRBD1 (5 bases). The sequencing input was blood. The CDR3 DNA sequence: TGCAGCGTTGCTGGACAATACAATGAGCAGTTCTTC. It codes for CSVAGQYNEQFF.